This entry lists 5 T cell receptor beta chains sequenced from one sample in a study of blood T cell repertoires in COVID-19. TCRdb's copy holds only in-frame clones and misses some; the assay was immunoSEQ multiplex PCR. The sample carries 76,000 or so clones, roughly 85% recorded once. The sample taken for sequencing was peripheral blood. Every receptor here comes from a man aged 30 to 45 with acute or convalescent COVID-19.

This clone was counted once. The gene calls are TRBV28 and TRBJ2-7; 7 positions agree with TRBD1. The CDR3 is 16 amino acids. Germline V gene lookup returns CDR1 MDHEN and CDR2 SYDVKM. With V trimmed by 6 bases and J by 1 base, 12 bases remained unmatched. The CDR3 reads CASRTPTRDRSYEQYF. For the CDR3, the DNA is TGTGCCAGCAGGACCCCCACCCGGGACAGATCCTACGAGCAGTACTTC.

The V gene is TRBV9, the J gene TRBJ2-7, with D tentatively TRBD2 (6 bases). This CDR3 has 16 amino acids. V shed 0 bases and J shed 2 bases, with 15 bases lying between them. Germline V gives CDR1 SGDLS, CDR2 YYNGEE. CDR3 protein: CASSVASLASTYEQYF. The DNA of the CDR3 is TGTGCCAGCAGCGTAGCGTCCCTAGCGTCTACCTACGAGCAGTACTTC.

This rearrangement joins TRBV4-2 to TRBJ1-5; 7 positions agree with TRBD1. Per the germline V gene, CDR1 is LGHNA and CDR2 is YNFKEQ. Germline trimming cut 4 bases from V and 0 bases from J; bases unmatched to any gene: 12. The CDR3 covers 18 residues. The CDR3 DNA is TGTGCCAGCAGCCCCAGTATTACAGGGGTAGGTAGCAATCAGCCCCAGCATTTT. Amino acids: CASSPSITGVGSNQPQHF.

The gene calls are TRBV30 and TRBJ2-2, with a possible D match to TRBD2 (5 bases). The CDR3 sequence is 15 residues long. Germline assignment: CDR1 GTSNPN and CDR2 SVGIG (reference sequence). Trimming took 3 bases from V and 4 from J, leaving 15 bases between them. The CDR3 DNA reads TGTGCCTGGAGCGGTACTAGTAGAGTCACCGGGGAGCTGTTTTTT. Its protein product is CAWSGTSRVTGELFF.

The chain joins TRBV9 to TRBJ2-7; D perhaps matches TRBD1 (5 bases). The CDR3 is made up of 14 amino acids. Deletions cut 4 bases from V and 0 bases from J, with 11 bases between. Germline CDR1 SGDLS, CDR2 YYNGEE. The CDR3 loop reads CASSPRQSSYEQYF. The CDR3 DNA reads as TGTGCCAGCAGCCCTAGACAGAGCTCCTACGAGCAGTACTTC.